Below, 31 T cell receptor beta chains from the same sample are listed, as sequenced in a study of T cell responses to AZD1222 COVID-19 vaccine. The repertoire was sequenced with immunoSEQ multiplex PCR; TCRdb's copy has only in-frame clones and lacks some. Of 100,000 to 150,000 clones listed, around 83% are singletons. This specimen consisted of peripheral blood, obtained 28 days after the second AZD1222 dose. These receptor sequences come from an adult who received the AZD1222 COVID-19 vaccine.

This clone was counted only a few times. This chain joins TRBV5-1 and TRBJ1-1; 12 bases are a match to TRBD1. This CDR3 region has 16 residues. V trimming: 6 bases; J trimming: 4 bases; junction bases outside the gene matches: 10. CDR1 is SGHRS and CDR2 is YFSETQ in the germline V gene. The CDR3: CASTGWDRGRGTEAFF. The CDR3 DNA reads TGCGCCAGCACCGGATGGGACAGGGGGCGAGGCACTGAAGCTTTCTTT. Drawing the rest from reference TRBV5-1 and TRBJ1-1, the complete variable domain is KAGVTQTPRYLIKTRGQQVTLSCSPISGHRSVSWYQQTPGQGLQFLFEYFSETQRNKGNFPGRFSGRQFSNSRSEMNVSTLELGDSALYLCASTGWDRGRGTEAFFGQGTRLTVV.

The chain is built from TRBV28 and TRBJ1-5; no definite D call. The V end lost 8 bases, the J end lost 3 bases, and 8 bases lay between the germline ends. This CDR3 is built from 12 residues. Germline V CDR1 and CDR2: MDHEN, SYDVKM. The chain's CDR3 is CASEHTNQPQHF. For the CDR3, the DNA is TGTGCCAGCGAACACACCAATCAGCCCCAGCATTTT.

In the case of this clone: The junction departs from the called germline gene at one end, perhaps through a read error. CDR3 in amino acids: CASSPPGPQGTQYF. The CDR3 DNA follows: TGTGCCAGCAGTCCCCCGGGACCTCAAGGGACCCAGTACTTC. This rearrangement joins TRBV6-5 to TRBJ2-5; TRBD1 or TRBD2 may be the D gene (5 bases each). CDR3 length: 14 residues. Germline CDR1 is MNHEY and CDR2 is SVGAGI.

The chain couples TRBV5-1 to TRBJ1-6; 7 bases are a match to TRBD1. Per the germline V gene, CDR1 is SGHRS and CDR2 is YFSETQ. The length of the CDR3 is 14 residues. The V segment lost 5 bases and the J segment 9 bases; nucleotides outside the gene matches: 8. In DNA form, the CDR3 reads TGCGCCAGCAGAGAGGGACAGCAGGGTTCACCCCTCCACTTT. It encodes CASREGQQGSPLHF.

The V gene is TRBV7-9, the J gene TRBJ1-3; 8 bases are a match to TRBD1. Germline values: CDR1 SEHNR, CDR2 FQNEAQ (reference sequence). The V gene end was trimmed by 5 bases and the J gene end by 3 bases; junction bases not matched to a gene: 12. This CDR3 contains 17 residues. This CDR3 reads CASSPGQGPTIGNTIYF. The CDR3 DNA reads as TGTGCCAGCAGCCCCGGACAGGGCCCTACGATTGGAAACACCATATATTTT. Using reference TRBV7-9 and TRBJ1-3 for the parts outside the CDR3, the full variable domain is DTGVSQNPRHKITKRGQNVTFRCDPISEHNRLYWYRQTLGQGPEFLTYFQNEAQLEKSRLLSDRFSAERPKGSFSTLEIQRTEQGDSAMYLCASSPGQGPTIGNTIYFGEGSWLTVV.

The rearrangement links TRBV3-1 (or the pseudogene TRBV3-2) to TRBJ1-2; D not resolved. Germline-derived CDR1 and CDR2 are LGHDT and YNNKEL (reference sequence). The CDR3 contains 15 residues. V lost 1 base and J lost 4, with 13 bases in between. CDR3 nucleotide sequence: TGTGCCAGCAGCCAAGGCCAGCGTCTTGGCTATGGCTACACCTTC. Amino acid sequence: CASSQGQRLGYGYTF.

This rearrangement joins TRBV6-5 to TRBJ1-4; 7 bases line up with TRBD1. In germline, CDR1 is MNHEY, CDR2 SVGAGI. Trimming removed 3 bases from V and 5 bases from J; junction bases left unmatched: 9. The CDR3 consists of 16 residues. DNA of the CDR3: TGTGCCAGCAGTTATGGTGTGGGACAGCTCAATGAAAAACTGTTTTTT. Protein product: CASSYGVGQLNEKLFF.

The J gene is TRBJ2-5, the V gene TRBV30, with 14 bases matching TRBD2. Trimming took 5 bases from V and 4 from J; bases not matched to a gene: 0. Germline V gene data show CDR1 as GTSNPN and CDR2 as SVGIG (reference sequence). The CDR3 extends over 13 amino acids. The CDR3 DNA is TGTGCCTGGGGGACTAGCGGGGGAGAGACCCAGTACTTC. It is translated as CAWGTSGGETQYF. Variable domain in full (rest from reference TRBV30 and TRBJ2-5): SQTIHQWPATLVQPVGSPLSLECTVEGTSNPNLYWYRQAAGRGLQLLFYSVGIGQISSEVPQNLSASRPQDRQFILSSKKLLLSDSGFYLCAWGTSGGETQYFGPGTRLLVL.

This clone was detected only a few times. The genes are TRBV9 and TRBJ2-1; D gene uncertain. Trimming cost V 4 bases and J 7 bases, with 12 bases left between them. Germline values: CDR1 SGDLS, CDR2 YYNGEE. This CDR3 region has 13 residues. CDR3 nucleotide sequence: TGTGCCAGCAGCCCTAGTGAGTTAAATGAGCAGTTCTTC. The encoded protein is CASSPSELNEQFF.

The rearrangement links TRBV12-3 or TRBV12-4 to TRBJ2-2, with D hard to call. The CDR3 is 12 residues long. The ends were cut back, 3 bases at V and 6 bases at J, with 5 bases in the middle. CDR3 coding DNA: TGTGCCAGCAGTTTGCTCGCCGGGGAGCTGTTTTTT. Its translation is CASSLLAGELFF.

The chain links TRBV4-1 to TRBJ1-4, with D possibly being TRBD1 (6 bases). Germline CDR1 and CDR2: MGHRA and YSYEKL. V lost 0 bases and J lost 7, with 15 bases in between. CDR3 size: 16 residues. The CDR3 DNA reads as TGCGCCAGCAGCCAAGAGGGGGGGACATTGAGTGAAAAACTGTTTTTT. Its protein product is CASSQEGGTLSEKLFF.

This clone has just one count. The chain links TRBV9 to TRBJ1-1; D ambiguous. Trimming removed 0 bases at V and 0 bases at J, with 6 bases between. There are 14 residues in the CDR3. Germline assignment: CDR1 SGDLS and CDR2 YYNGEE. CDR3 residues: CASSVETLNTEAFF. The CDR3 DNA follows: TGTGCCAGCAGCGTAGAGACTTTGAACACTGAAGCTTTCTTT.

The gene calls are TRBV14 and TRBJ2-7, with D possibly being TRBD1 (8 bases). CDR1 and CDR2 (germline): SGHDN, FVKESK. V lost 3 bases and J 4 bases, leaving 13 bases between the germline ends. There are 14 residues in the CDR3. CDR3 in DNA: TGTGCCAGCAGCCATGGACAGGGAGGGTACGAGCAGTACTTC. Translating gives CASSHGQGGYEQYF.

This sequence joins TRBV5-1 and TRBJ2-3, with 10 bases matching TRBD2. Germline loops: CDR1 SGHRS, CDR2 YFSETQ. With 4 bases clipped from V and 10 bases from J, the junction kept 12 bases outside the gene matches. This CDR3 has 15 amino acids. The CDR3 DNA sequence: TGCGCCAGCAGCCCGGCTAGCGGGGGCTCTGTGGCGCAGTATTTT. This encodes CASSPASGGSVAQYF. Variable domain in full (rest from reference TRBV5-1 and TRBJ2-3): KAGVTQTPRYLIKTRGQQVTLSCSPISGHRSVSWYQQTPGQGLQFLFEYFSETQRNKGNFPGRFSGRQFSNSRSEMNVSTLELGDSALYLCASSPASGGSVAQYFGPGTRLTVL.

This chain connects TRBV9 to TRBJ2-1; 8 positions match TRBD2. CDR3 length: 16 residues. CDR1 SGDLS and CDR2 YYNGEE come from the germline V gene. Germline trimming cut 4 bases from V and 6 bases from J; bases unmatched to any gene: 12. The CDR3 sequence is CASSSKSAGGPNEQFF. The CDR3 DNA is TGTGCCAGCAGCTCAAAGTCGGCGGGGGGCCCCAATGAGCAGTTCTTC.

The V and J genes are TRBV2 and TRBJ1-1; the D gene is possibly TRBD1 (5 bases). Per the germline V gene, CDR1 is SNHLY and CDR2 is FYNNEI. Trimming shortened V by 8 bases and J by 4 bases, and 11 bases separated the two germline ends. This CDR3 spans 12 amino acids. The CDR3 DNA sequence: TGTGCCAGCTCAGACAGAAGCACTGAAGCTTTCTTT. It specifies CASSDRSTEAFF.

This clone came up a few times. The genes are TRBV11-3 and TRBJ1-1; D might be TRBD1 (6 bases). The length of the CDR3 is 14 residues. The V gene's germline CDR1 is SGHNT and CDR2 YENEEA. The ends were cut back, 4 bases at V and 7 bases at J, with 16 bases in the middle. The CDR3, as DNA: TGTGCCAGCAGCTCCCGGGACAATCGTAATGAAGCTTTCTTT. Translated, it gives CASSSRDNRNEAFF.

This sequence joins TRBV7-9 and TRBJ1-4; TRBD1 matches at 8 bases. Germline assignment: CDR1 SEHNR and CDR2 FQNEAQ (reference sequence). V trimming: 4 bases; J trimming: 6 bases; junction bases outside the gene matches: 10. The CDR3 sequence is 16 residues long. The CDR3 DNA reads as TGTGCCAGCAGCTCGGTAGCAGGGGGCGCCGATGAAAAACTGTTTTTT. This encodes CASSSVAGGADEKLFF.

CDR3 loop: CASSNLAGGLLYF. CDR3 nucleotides: TGTGCCAGCAGTAATCTAGCGGGGGGCCTCCTGTACTTC. The chain is built from TRBV6-4 and TRBJ2-5; 11 bases are shared with TRBD2. Germline lookup yields CDR1 MRHNA and CDR2 SNTAGT. The CDR3 spans 13 residues. Unmatched junction bases numbered 9, after V lost 5 bases and J lost 13 bases.

This clone showed up just once. The chain couples TRBV28 to TRBJ1-6, with TRBD1 identical over 12 bases. Trimming at V came to 4 bases and at J to 9 bases, leaving 10 bases not matched to a gene. From germline, CDR1 is MDHEN and CDR2 SYDVKM. The CDR3 spans 17 residues. The CDR3 sequence: CASSYLGQGASGSPLHF. CDR3 bases: TGTGCCAGCAGTTACCTGGGACAGGGGGCGTCCGGTTCACCCCTCCACTTT.

The CDR3 DNA sequence: TGTGCCAGCTTCGCCCAGGGGGTGTCCGGCTATGGCTACACCTTC. Its protein product is CASFAQGVSGYGYTF. This chain connects TRBV28 to TRBJ1-2, with 7 bases that match TRBD1. This CDR3 region has 15 residues. J gave up 4 bases and V 8 bases, and 13 bases lay outside the gene matches. Per the germline V gene, CDR1 is MDHEN and CDR2 is SYDVKM.

This clone was seen once. The chain links TRBV6-5 to TRBJ2-2; no reliable D call. Trimming pared 6 bases from V and 1 base from J, leaving 9 bases between. Germline-derived CDR1 and CDR2 are MNHEY and SVGAGI. This CDR3 is 14 amino acids long. The CDR3 DNA reads as TGTGCCAGCAGAACTACAAGGAACACCGGGGAGCTGTTTTTT. Protein sequence: CASRTTRNTGELFF.

This clone was counted a single time. The chain uses TRBV28 and TRBJ2-6; D might be TRBD2 (7 bases). Germline CDR1 is MDHEN and CDR2 is SYDVKM. V lost 2 bases, J lost 4 bases, and 15 bases lay in between. CDR3 size: 17 residues. CDR3 DNA sequence: TGTGCCAGCAGTTTACGGGGGGCCCGATTCGGGGCCAACGTCCTGACTTTC. It codes for CASSLRGARFGANVLTF.

This sequence joins TRBV5-1 and TRBJ1-2; a possible D gene is TRBD1 (5 bases). The CDR3 runs 14 residues. Germline-derived CDR1 and CDR2 are SGHRS and YFSETQ. The V end lost 2 bases, the J end lost 7 bases, and 15 bases lay between the germline ends. This chain's CDR3 is CASSFDAGQTGYTF. The CDR3 DNA reads TGCGCCAGCAGCTTCGACGCAGGACAAACTGGCTACACCTTC.

The chain joins TRBV19 to TRBJ1-4; D unresolved. Per the germline V gene, CDR1 is LNHDA and CDR2 is SQIVND (reference sequence). The CDR3 has 11 amino acids. V was trimmed by 3 bases and J by 8 bases, leaving 4 bases between them. CDR3 in amino acids: CASSIREKLFF. The CDR3 bases are TGTGCCAGTAGTATCAGAGAAAAACTGTTTTTT.

The chain employs TRBV30 and TRBJ1-5; no clear D gene. V lost 2 bases, J lost 2 bases, and 7 bases lay in between. This CDR3 is built from 13 residues. Germline CDR1 reads GTSNPN; CDR2 reads SVGIG (reference sequence). The CDR3 is CAWSSAGNQPQHF. As DNA, the CDR3 is TGTGCCTGGAGTTCAGCGGGCAATCAGCCCCAGCATTTT.

The gene calls are TRBV28 and TRBJ1-1; D is ambiguous. The V end lost 2 bases, the J end lost 2 bases, and 9 bases lay between the germline ends. The germline V gene encodes CDR1 MDHEN and CDR2 SYDVKM. The CDR3 has 14 amino acids. The CDR3 reads CASSLGFYNTEAFF. The DNA for the CDR3 is TGTGCCAGCAGTTTAGGATTCTATAACACTGAAGCTTTCTTT.

J is TRBJ2-5 and V is TRBV4-1, with 8 bases aligning to TRBD2. V was pared by 1 base and J by 2 bases, with 6 bases of the junction left unmatched. The CDR3 totals 16 residues. Germline CDR1 is MGHRA and CDR2 is YSYEKL. DNA for the CDR3: TGCGCCAGCAGCCAAGCGCCAGCGGGAGTACAAGAGACCCAGTACTTC. Translating gives CASSQAPAGVQETQYF.

This clone has just a few counts. This chain joins TRBV5-1 and TRBJ1-2, with 7 positions matching TRBD1. Germline CDR1 is SGHRS and CDR2 is YFSETQ. J lost 2 bases, V lost 0 bases, and 7 bases had no gene match. The CDR3 has 16 amino acids. CDR3 bases: TGCGCCAGCAGCTTGGACTCATCAGGGGGGAACTATGGCTACACCTTC. Protein sequence: CASSLDSSGGNYGYTF.

The chain employs TRBV27 and TRBJ2-3; a weak D match, TRBD2 (7 bases). Germline V lookup: CDR1 MNHEY, CDR2 SMNVEV (reference sequence). The CDR3 loop spans 17 amino acids. Trimming left V 7 bases short and J 4 bases short, with 24 bases between. The CDR3 here is CASTSGAGVVGADTQYF. The CDR3 nucleotides are TGTGCCAGCACATCGGGGGCGGGGGTAGTAGGGGCAGATACGCAGTATTTT.

V and J are TRBV6-5 and TRBJ2-5; D is undetermined. Germline values: CDR1 MNHEY, CDR2 SVGAGI. Trimming took off 6 bases at V and 4 bases at J, with 15 bases between the two ends. This CDR3 is built from 14 residues. The CDR3 loop reads CASSLKLGSETQYF. CDR3 coding DNA: TGTGCCAGCAGCCTTAAGTTGGGTTCAGAGACCCAGTACTTC.